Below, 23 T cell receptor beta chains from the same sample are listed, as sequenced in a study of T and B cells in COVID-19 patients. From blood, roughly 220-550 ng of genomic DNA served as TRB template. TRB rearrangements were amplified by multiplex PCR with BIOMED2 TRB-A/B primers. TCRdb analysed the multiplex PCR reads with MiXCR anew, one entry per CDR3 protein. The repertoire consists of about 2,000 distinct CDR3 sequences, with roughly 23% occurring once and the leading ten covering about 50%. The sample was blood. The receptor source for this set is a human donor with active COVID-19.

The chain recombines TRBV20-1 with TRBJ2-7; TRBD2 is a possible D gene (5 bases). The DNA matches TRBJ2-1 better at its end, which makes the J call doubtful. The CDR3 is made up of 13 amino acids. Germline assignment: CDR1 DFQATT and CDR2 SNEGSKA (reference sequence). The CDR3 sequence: CSAYKADSYEQFF. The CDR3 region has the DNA TGCAGTGCTTACAAAGCGGATTCCTACGAGCAGTTCTTC.

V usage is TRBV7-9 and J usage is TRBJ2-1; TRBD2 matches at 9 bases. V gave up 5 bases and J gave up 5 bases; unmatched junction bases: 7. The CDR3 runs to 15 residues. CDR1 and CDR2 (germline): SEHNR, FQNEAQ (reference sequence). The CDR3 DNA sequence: TGTGCCAGCAGCGATGTAGCGGGGGCAAACAATGAGCAGTTCTTC. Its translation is CASSDVAGANNEQFF.

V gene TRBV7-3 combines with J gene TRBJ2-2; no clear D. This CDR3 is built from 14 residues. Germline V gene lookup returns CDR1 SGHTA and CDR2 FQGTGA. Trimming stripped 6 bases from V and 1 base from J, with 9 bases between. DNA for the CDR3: TGTGCCAGCAGGCCTACAGAGAACACCGGGGAGCTGTTTTTT. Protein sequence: CASRPTENTGELFF.

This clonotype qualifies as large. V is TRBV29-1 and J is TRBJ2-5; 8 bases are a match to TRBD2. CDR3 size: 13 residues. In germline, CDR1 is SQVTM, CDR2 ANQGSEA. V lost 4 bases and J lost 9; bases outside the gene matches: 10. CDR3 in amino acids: CSVGSSGGGAQYF. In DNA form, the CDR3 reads TGCAGCGTTGGGTCAAGCGGGGGTGGGGCCCAGTACTTC.

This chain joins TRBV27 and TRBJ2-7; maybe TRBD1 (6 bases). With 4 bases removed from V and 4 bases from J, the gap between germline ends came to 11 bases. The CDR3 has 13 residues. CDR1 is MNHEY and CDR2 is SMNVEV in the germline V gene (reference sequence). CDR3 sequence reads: CASSSGQLYEQYF. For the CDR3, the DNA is TGTGCCAGCAGTTCTGGACAGCTTTACGAGCAGTACTTC.

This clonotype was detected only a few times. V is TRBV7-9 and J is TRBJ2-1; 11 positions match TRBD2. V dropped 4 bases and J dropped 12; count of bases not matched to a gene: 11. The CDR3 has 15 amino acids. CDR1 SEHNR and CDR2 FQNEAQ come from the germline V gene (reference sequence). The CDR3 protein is CASSSTSGITMRQFF. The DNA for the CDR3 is TGTGCCAGCAGCTCGACTAGCGGGATTACAATGAGGCAGTTCTTC.

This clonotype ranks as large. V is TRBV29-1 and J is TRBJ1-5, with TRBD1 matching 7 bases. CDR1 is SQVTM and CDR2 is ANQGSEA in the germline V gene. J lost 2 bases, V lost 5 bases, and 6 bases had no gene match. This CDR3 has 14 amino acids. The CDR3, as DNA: TGCAGCGTTAAGAACGGACAGGGCAATCAGCCCCAGCATTTT. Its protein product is CSVKNGQGNQPQHF.

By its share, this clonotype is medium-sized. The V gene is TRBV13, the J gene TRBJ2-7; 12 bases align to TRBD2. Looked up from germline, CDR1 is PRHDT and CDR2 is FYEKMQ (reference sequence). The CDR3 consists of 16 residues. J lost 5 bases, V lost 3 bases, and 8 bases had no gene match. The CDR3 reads CASSFRLAGVDHEQYF. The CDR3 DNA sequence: TGTGCCAGCAGCTTTCGACTAGCGGGAGTCGACCACGAGCAGTACTTC.

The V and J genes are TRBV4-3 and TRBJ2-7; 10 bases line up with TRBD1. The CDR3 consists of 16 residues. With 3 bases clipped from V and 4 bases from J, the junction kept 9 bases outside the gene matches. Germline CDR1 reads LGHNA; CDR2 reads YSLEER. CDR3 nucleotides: TGCGCCAGCAGCCAGGATACCGGGACAGGGGAGTACGAGCAGTACTTC. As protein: CASSQDTGTGEYEQYF.

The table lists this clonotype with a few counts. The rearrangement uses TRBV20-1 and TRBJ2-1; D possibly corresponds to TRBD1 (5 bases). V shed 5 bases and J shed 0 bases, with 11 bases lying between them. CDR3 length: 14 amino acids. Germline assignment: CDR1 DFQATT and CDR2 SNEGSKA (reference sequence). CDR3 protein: CSALGVSSYNEQFF. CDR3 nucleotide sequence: TGCAGTGCTCTAGGGGTTAGCTCCTACAATGAGCAGTTCTTC.

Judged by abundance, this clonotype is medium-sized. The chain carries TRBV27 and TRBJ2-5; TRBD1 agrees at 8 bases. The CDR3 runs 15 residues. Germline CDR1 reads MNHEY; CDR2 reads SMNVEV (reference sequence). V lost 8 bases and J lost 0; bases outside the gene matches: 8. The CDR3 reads CASSQGAANQETQYF. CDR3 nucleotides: TGTGCCAGCTCCCAGGGGGCGGCAAACCAAGAGACCCAGTACTTC.

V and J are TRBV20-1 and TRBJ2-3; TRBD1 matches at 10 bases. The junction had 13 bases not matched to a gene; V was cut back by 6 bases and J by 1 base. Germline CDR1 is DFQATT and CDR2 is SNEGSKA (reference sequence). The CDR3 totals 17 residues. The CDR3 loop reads CSASPGQGFRRTDTQYF. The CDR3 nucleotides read TGCAGTGCGTCTCCGGGACAGGGGTTTCGCCGCACAGATACGCAGTATTTT.

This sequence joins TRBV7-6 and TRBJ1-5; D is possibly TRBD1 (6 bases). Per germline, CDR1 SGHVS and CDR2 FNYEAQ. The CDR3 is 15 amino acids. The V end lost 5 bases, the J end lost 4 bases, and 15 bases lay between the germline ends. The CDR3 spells CASSLQGGGNQPQHF. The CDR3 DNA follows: TGTGCCAGCAGCCTACAGGGCGGTGGAAATCAGCCCCAGCATTTT. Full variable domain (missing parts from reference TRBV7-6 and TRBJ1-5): GAGVSQSPRYKVTKRGQDVALRCDPISGHVSLYWYRQALGQGPEFLTYFNYEAQQDKSGLPNDRFSAERPEGSISTLTIQRTEQRDSAMYRCASSLQGGGNQPQHFGDGTRLSIL.

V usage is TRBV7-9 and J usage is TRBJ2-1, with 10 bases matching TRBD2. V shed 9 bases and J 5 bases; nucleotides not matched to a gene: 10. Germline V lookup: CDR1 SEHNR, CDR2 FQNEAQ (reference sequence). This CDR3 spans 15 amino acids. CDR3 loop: CASISSGRSNNEQFF. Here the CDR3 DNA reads TGTGCCAGTATATCTAGCGGGAGATCCAACAATGAGCAGTTCTTC.

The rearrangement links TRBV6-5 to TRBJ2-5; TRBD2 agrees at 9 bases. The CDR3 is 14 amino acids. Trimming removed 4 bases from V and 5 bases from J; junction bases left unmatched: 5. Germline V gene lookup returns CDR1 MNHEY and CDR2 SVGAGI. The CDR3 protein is CASSLAGDAETQYF. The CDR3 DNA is TGTGCCAGCAGTTTAGCGGGAGACGCGGAGACCCAGTACTTC.

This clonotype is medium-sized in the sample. DNA for the CDR3: TGTGCCAGCAGCTCGAGACTAGCGGGGAGCTCCTACAATGAGCAGTTCTTC. This sequence encodes CASSSRLAGSSYNEQFF. The rearrangement joins TRBV5-6 to TRBJ2-1; 11 bases fit TRBD2. The CDR3 totals 17 residues. J gave up 0 bases and V 3 bases, and 5 bases lay outside the gene matches. The V gene's germline CDR1 is SGHDT and CDR2 YYEEEE. Full variable domain (outside the CDR3, taken from reference TRBV5-6 and TRBJ2-1): DAGVTQSPTHLIKTRGQQVTLRCSPKSGHDTVSWYQQALGQGPQFIFQYYEEEERQRGNFPDRFSGHQFPNYSSELNVNALLLGDSALYLCASSSRLAGSSYNEQFFGPGTRLTVL.

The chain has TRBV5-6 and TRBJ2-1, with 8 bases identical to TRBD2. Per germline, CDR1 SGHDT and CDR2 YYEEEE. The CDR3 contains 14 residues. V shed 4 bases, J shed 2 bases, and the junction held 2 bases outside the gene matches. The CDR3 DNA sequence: TGTGCCAGCAGCCTAGCGGGTGCCTACAATGAGCAGTTCTTC. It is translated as CASSLAGAYNEQFF. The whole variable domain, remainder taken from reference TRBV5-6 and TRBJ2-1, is DAGVTQSPTHLIKTRGQQVTLRCSPKSGHDTVSWYQQALGQGPQFIFQYYEEEERQRGNFPDRFSGHQFPNYSSELNVNALLLGDSALYLCASSLAGAYNEQFFGPGTRLTVL.

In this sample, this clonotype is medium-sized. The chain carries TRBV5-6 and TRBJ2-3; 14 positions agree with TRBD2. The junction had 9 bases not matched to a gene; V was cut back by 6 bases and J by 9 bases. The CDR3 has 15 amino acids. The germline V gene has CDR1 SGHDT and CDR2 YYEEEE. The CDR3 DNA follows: TGTGCCAGCATTGGGACTAGCGGGAGTGTAAAGACGCAGTATTTT. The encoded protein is CASIGTSGSVKTQYF.

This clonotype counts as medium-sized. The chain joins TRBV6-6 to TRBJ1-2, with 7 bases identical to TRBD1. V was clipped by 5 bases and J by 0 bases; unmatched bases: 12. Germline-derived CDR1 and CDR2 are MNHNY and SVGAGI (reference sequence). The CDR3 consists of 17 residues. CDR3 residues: CASSPLRTGRANYGYTF. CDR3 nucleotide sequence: TGTGCCAGCAGTCCATTGCGGACAGGCAGAGCTAACTATGGCTACACCTTC.

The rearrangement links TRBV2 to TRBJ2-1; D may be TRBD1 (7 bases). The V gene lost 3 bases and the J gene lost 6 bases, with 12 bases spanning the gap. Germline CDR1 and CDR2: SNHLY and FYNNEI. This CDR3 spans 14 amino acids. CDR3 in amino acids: CASSDLQGGNEQFF. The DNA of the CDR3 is TGTGCCAGCAGTGACTTGCAGGGGGGCAATGAGCAGTTCTTC.

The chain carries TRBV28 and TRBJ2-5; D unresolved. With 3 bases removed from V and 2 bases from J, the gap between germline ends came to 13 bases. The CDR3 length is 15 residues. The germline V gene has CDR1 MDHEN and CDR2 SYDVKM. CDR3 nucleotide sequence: TGTGCCAGCAGTTTCCCTACAGACTTTCAAGAGACCCAGTACTTC. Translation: CASSFPTDFQETQYF.

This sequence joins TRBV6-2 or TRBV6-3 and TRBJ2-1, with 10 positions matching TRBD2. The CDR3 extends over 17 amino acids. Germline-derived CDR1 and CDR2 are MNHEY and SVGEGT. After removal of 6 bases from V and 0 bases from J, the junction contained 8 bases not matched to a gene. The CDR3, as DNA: TGTGCCAGCAGGCCACTAGCGGGACAAGGCTCCTACAATGAGCAGTTCTTC. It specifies CASRPLAGQGSYNEQFF.

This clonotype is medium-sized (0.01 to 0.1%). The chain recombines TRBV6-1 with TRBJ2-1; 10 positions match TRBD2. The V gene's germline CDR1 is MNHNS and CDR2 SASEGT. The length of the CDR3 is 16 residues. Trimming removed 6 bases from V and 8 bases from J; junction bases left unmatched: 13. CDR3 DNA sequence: TGTGCCAGCAGGTCGAATCTAGCGGGAGAAGATCATGAGCAGTTCTTC. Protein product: CASRSNLAGEDHEQFF.